The 24 T cell receptor beta chains below all came from one sample that was sequenced in a study of CXCR3-negative and CXCR3-positive naive CD8 T cells. What these receptors recognize is not known. Researchers prepared the TRB cDNA libraries using 5' RACE with UMI labels. TCRdb reprocessed the 5' RACE reads and stores each CDR3 protein as one record, lacking DNA. The table counts about 2,700 distinct CDR3 sequences; 2% to 2.5% lies in the top ten. Whole-study findings and limits: In CXCR3-positive naive cells, the TRB CDR3s were more hydrophobic than in CXCR3-negative naive cells.

The sample comprised naive CXCR3+ CD8+ T cells from blood. Subset defined: CD45RO-CCR7+CD27+CD95- naive CD8+ T cells expressing CXCR3 (TNR3+). The receptors here all came from a human donor in good health. Some clones in this sample may be carry-over from other donors' samples.

The CDR3 is CSASSRQGLSYEQYF. This sequence joins TRBV20-1 and TRBJ2-7; TCRdb's D call, TRBD1, is unchecked because there is no DNA. CDR3 length equals 15 residues. Germline V CDR1 and CDR2: DFQATT, SNEGSKA (reference sequence).

Judged by frequency, this clonotype is medium-sized (0.01 to 0.1%). The V gene is TRBV20-1, the J gene TRBJ1-1. CDR3 length equals 13 residues. From germline, CDR1 is DFQATT and CDR2 SNEGSKA (reference sequence). The CDR3 protein is CSAPQHPNTEAFF.

This clonotype is identified as medium-sized from frequency. The chain employs TRBV29-1 and TRBJ2-7. This CDR3 contains 13 residues. The germline V gene has CDR1 SQVTM and CDR2 ANQGSEA. The chain's CDR3 is CSVGGVSLGEQYF.

By frequency, this clonotype is medium-sized. The CDR3 sequence is CSARGLAGYEQYF. This rearrangement joins TRBV20-1 to TRBJ2-7; as DNA is missing, the TRBD2 call by TCRdb cannot be tested. The CDR3 loop spans 13 amino acids. The germline V gene has CDR1 DFQATT and CDR2 SNEGSKA (reference sequence).

By frequency, this clonotype is medium-sized. The chain employs TRBV12-3 or TRBV12-4 and TRBJ1-2; TCRdb proposes TRBD1, but this gene call is untestable without DNA. CDR3 length: 12 residues. CDR3 protein: CASSLTAYGYTF.

By frequency, this clonotype is medium-sized. The chain combines TRBV6-5 with TRBJ2-2. The CDR3 extends over 14 amino acids. CDR1 MNHEY and CDR2 SVGAGI come from the germline V gene. CDR3 sequence: CASSYSWGTGELFF.

In terms of frequency, this clonotype is medium-sized (0.01 to 0.1%). J is TRBJ2-3 and V is TRBV29-1; TCRdb's D call, TRBD2, is unchecked because there is no DNA. The CDR3 sequence is 12 residues long. Germline CDR1 reads SQVTM; CDR2 reads ANQGSEA. The chain's CDR3 is CSGENPPDTQYF.

The J gene is TRBJ1-2, the V gene TRBV4-3; the TCRdb D gene call, TRBD1, has no DNA to confirm it. There are 15 residues in the CDR3. Germline V gene data show CDR1 as LGHNA and CDR2 as YSLEER. CDR3 sequence: CASSQRQGAGYGYTF.

This clonotype ranks as medium-sized in terms of frequency. The V and J genes are TRBV4-3 and TRBJ1-2. CDR1 and CDR2 from the germline V gene are LGHNA and YSLEER. This CDR3 region has 15 residues. The CDR3 sequence: CASSPAAGQWYGYTF.

The chain recombines TRBV12-5 with TRBJ1-2; with no DNA, the TCRdb D assignment of TRBD1 cannot be verified. The CDR3 totals 16 residues. Looked up from germline, CDR1 is LGHNT and CDR2 is FRNRAP. Here the CDR3 reads CADCSWLSLLHYGYTF.

By frequency, this clonotype is medium-sized. This sequence joins TRBV7-9 and TRBJ2-3; with no DNA, the TCRdb D assignment of TRBD2 cannot be verified. CDR3 length: 14 residues. Germline V CDR1 and CDR2: SEHNR, FQNEAQ (reference sequence). The CDR3 reads CASSLEGSADTQYF.

Frequency places this clonotype as medium-sized. This chain uses TRBV29-1 with TRBJ1-2; absent DNA, TCRdb's TRBD1 call cannot be checked. This CDR3 comprises 13 residues. The germline V gene encodes CDR1 SQVTM and CDR2 ANQGSEA. The CDR3 sequence: CSVDTDRGNGYTF.

Frequency places this clonotype as medium-sized (0.01 to 0.1%). V gene TRBV5-1 combines with J gene TRBJ2-7. In germline, CDR1 is SGHRS, CDR2 YFSETQ. CDR3 length: 12 residues. CDR3 residues: CASSLDSYGQYF.

The CDR3 sequence: CSVEVGNNEQFF. The rearrangement uses TRBV29-1 and TRBJ2-1. CDR1 SQVTM and CDR2 ANQGSEA come from the germline V gene. CDR3 length: 12 amino acids.

By frequency, this clonotype is medium-sized. The V and J genes are TRBV4-1 and TRBJ2-1; checking the TCRdb D call of TRBD2 is not possible without DNA. The CDR3 spans 16 residues. Per germline, CDR1 MGHRA and CDR2 YSYEKL. CDR3 sequence: CASSQGGATSGSEQFF.

This clonotype is called medium-sized based on its frequency. The chain joins TRBV29-1 to TRBJ2-3; TCRdb proposes TRBD2, but this gene call is untestable without DNA. The CDR3 runs 14 residues. Germline assignment: CDR1 SQVTM and CDR2 ANQGSEA. This CDR3 is CSVEEGRPTDTQYF.

This clonotype is labeled large based on frequency. This sequence joins TRBV9 and TRBJ1-6; the D call of TRBD1 rests on TCRdb alone, since no DNA is present to check it. The germline V gene has CDR1 SGDLS and CDR2 YYNGEE. CDR3 length equals 15 residues. The CDR3 sequence: CASSPAGTPNSPLHF.

In terms of frequency, this clonotype is medium-sized. The genes are TRBV15 and TRBJ2-1; checking the TCRdb D call of TRBD1 is not possible without DNA. The CDR3 consists of 12 residues. The germline gives CDR1 LNHNV, CDR2 YYDKDF (reference sequence). CDR3 amino acids: CATRGGRNEQFF.

Frequency places this clonotype as medium-sized. The chain employs TRBV20-1 and TRBJ2-1. The germline gives CDR1 DFQATT, CDR2 SNEGSKA (reference sequence). The CDR3 covers 15 residues. CDR3 in amino acids: CSARDHSGSYNEQFF.

This chain uses TRBV7-3 with TRBJ1-1; the TCRdb call, TRBD1, lacks DNA for checking. The length of the CDR3 is 15 residues. Germline assignment: CDR1 SGHTA and CDR2 FQGTGA. The CDR3 protein is CASSPGQGIDTEAFF. Combining the CDR3 with reference TRBV7-3 and TRBJ1-1 gives the whole variable domain GAGVSQTPSNKVTEKGKYVELRCDPISGHTALYWYRQSLGQGPEFLIYFQGTGAADDSGLPNDRFFAVRPEGSVSTLKIQRTERGDSAVYLCASSPGQGIDTEAFFGQGTRLTVV.

Frequency places this clonotype as medium-sized. The chain joins TRBV29-1 to TRBJ2-1; TCRdb names TRBD2, which stays unverified in the absence of DNA. Per the germline V gene, CDR1 is SQVTM and CDR2 is ANQGSEA. The CDR3 spans 14 residues. The CDR3 spells CSVALTSGINEQFF.

This clonotype is medium-sized by frequency. The CDR3 spells CASSLTGQEETQYF. This rearrangement joins TRBV7-9 to TRBJ2-5; TCRdb proposes TRBD1, but this gene call is untestable without DNA. CDR1 and CDR2 from the germline V gene are SEHNR and FQNEAQ (reference sequence). This CDR3 comprises 14 residues.

Its frequency marks this clonotype as medium-sized (0.01 to 0.1%). The V and J genes are TRBV29-1 and TRBJ2-7; TCRdb calls TRBD1, which cannot be checked without DNA. The CDR3 consists of 13 residues. CDR1 is SQVTM, CDR2 ANQGSEA, per germline. The CDR3 spells CSVEDSGGYEQYF.

The chain is built from TRBV13 and TRBJ1-2; TCRdb picks TRBD1, but there is no DNA to check that call. The CDR3 length is 12 residues. Per germline, CDR1 PRHDT and CDR2 FYEKMQ (reference sequence). CDR3 sequence reads: CASSSEGDGYTF.